The source of this T cell receptor beta chain is a study of graft-versus-host responses after intestinal transplantation (dated by TCRdb to 2020 to 2023). Notes on the research overall: Multivisceral, liver-intestinal, or isolated intestinal transplants were received by the recipients. Rather than going through the commercial service, samples from a few later patients were sequenced in-house on an Illumina MiSeq and processed with MiXCR. Of the 20 to 25 intestinal transplant recipients enrolled in the cohort, one of whom was a retransplant, a few patients without pretransplant specimens were excluded. Alloreactive clones were identified by sequencing pre-transplant mixed lymphocyte reaction products and comparing these products with unstimulated pre-transplant donor and recipient T cells. Anti-thymocyte globulin induction was given to all recipients, followed by maintenance tacrolimus and steroids for about 3 years. Donor T cell macrochimerism was defined as a peak of at least 4% donor T cells among recipient peripheral blood mononuclear cells. After intestinal transplantation, graft-versus-host and host-versus-graft alloreactive T cell clones were followed in the graft, circulation and bone marrow using bulk TCR-beta CDR3 sequencing.

General study outcomes and caveats: GvH clones were detected in recipient bone marrow, and some of these GvH clones were observed earlier in ileal mucosa or blood, consistent with an intestinal mucosal origin. Conclusions were limited by the relatively low number and heterogeneity of intestinal transplant patients. High GvH to HvG T cell clonal ratios were observed in the allografts of patients with donor T cell macrochimerism. Early after transplant, declines in HvG clones were associated with peak levels of circulating GvH clones.

Blood samples were collected up to 4 times in the first month after transplant and then at least monthly when available. As for this clone: The clone's antigen remains unknown. No much larger clone is present one base from it, and per-base qualities are unavailable.

Receptor libraries were prepared by the immunoSEQ multiplex PCR assay. For most patients, high-throughput TCR-beta CDR3 sequencing of genomic DNA was performed by Adaptive Biotechnologies. In the source study's methods: Adaptive's ImmunoSEQ software supplied the TCR sequencing data for more than 15 patients, while MiXCR and VDJtools were used to process a few other patients. CDR3 nucleotide sequences shared between donor and recipient were removed because their origin could not be assigned. To count as alloreactive, a clone needed at least 2-fold expansion over unstimulated cells and a minimum CFSE-low frequency of 0.002% (template counts) or 0.001% (read counts). A clone was considered mappable if detected in the sequenced pre-transplant spleen, lymph node, or MLR CFSE-low populations of the donor or recipient. Cumulative frequency of alloreactive clones was calculated as a percentage of all sequences weighted by copy number. In its TCRdb copy, this immuneACCESS table keeps in-frame sequences only and misses some clones. Where compared with another copy, unresolved V genes explain less than half of these, and the others have no known cause. V, J and clone size are those of that table, while D and trimming were read from the DNA. The sample profile shows 85,000 to 100,000 clones; about 82% of them were found once. The ten top clones hold roughly 1.4% of the sample.

The TCR was taken from a human patient who received an intestinal transplant, so some T cells may come from the graft donor. The sample here was PBMCs, taken 255 days after intestinal transplant.

The nucleotides read TGTGCCAGCGATCGGACTAACTATGGCTACACCTTC. The resulting protein is CASDRTNYGYTF. The sequence links TRBV21-1 to TRBJ1-2. TRBV21-1 is a pseudogene locus. The CDR3 spans 12 residues, from the cysteine through the phenylalanine. CDR3 DNA only is kept here, 36 bases in frame from base 1.